This T cell receptor (beta chain) was found in a study of T cell repertoires in cytomegalovirus infection. About the research overall: Used in the study were CMV epitopes, some recently identified and HLA-C-restricted, others well-studied and HLA-B-restricted. A matching HLA type, together with CMV infection, was signaled by public TCR beta signatures.

This clonotype has ten or more counts. Its antigen is as yet unknown. General study findings and limits: Based on cumulative public TCR beta family frequency, carriers of CMV plus the relevant HLA were identified. Predominance within the ex vivo response was attributable to HLA-C-restricted CMV-specific TCR beta clonotypes.

Each CDR3 protein is one row after TCRdb ran MiXCR on the reads. The sample lists some 900,000 distinct CDR3 sequences, approximately 30% seen once, with roughly 12% in the top ten. CDR3 length: 15 amino acids. J lost 3 bases, V lost 0 bases, and 1 base had no gene match. CDR1 SEHNR and CDR2 FQNEAQ come from the germline V gene (reference sequence). The V and J genes are TRBV7-9 and TRBJ2-7; TRBD1 aligns across 11 bases. Here the sequenced sample was cultured CD8+ T cells from PBMCs, taken from culture after CMV antigen stimulation. The clonotype originates from a human donor in good health (CMV status not recorded). Some clones in this sample may be carry-over from other donors' samples. CDR3 DNA sequence: TGTGCCAGCAGCTTAGCGGGACAGGGGGGCTACGAGCAGTACGTC. This codes for CASSLAGQGGYEQYV.